This TCR beta chain emerged from a study of shared clonotypes between healthy human individuals. Naive CD8 cells lacked CD45RO, underwent positive selection for CCR7 and left out terminally differentiated effector memory CD45RA+ cells. There were only Caucasian adults among the donors, and all lived in Nashville, Tennessee. From germline, CDR1 is SGDLS and CDR2 YYNGEE. This CDR3 region has 16 residues. With 0 bases clipped from V and 0 bases from J, the junction kept 2 bases outside the gene matches. Libraries were prepared by immunoSEQ multiplex PCR; TCRdb keeps only in-frame clonotypes and omits some of them. In the table there are about 2.2 million clones, around 95% of which are singletons.

The clonotype comes from a man between 18 and 35 years old in good health. Some clones in this sample may be carry-over from other donors' samples. The sample was naive CD8+ T cells from PBMCs. The rearrangement links TRBV9 to TRBJ2-4; 8 nucleotides align to TRBD2. The CDR3 sequence: CASSVDSGVAKNIQYF. In DNA form, the CDR3 reads TGTGCCAGCAGCGTAGATAGCGGGGTAGCCAAAAACATTCAGTACTTC.